This TCR beta chain was retrieved from a study of T cells in Graves' hyperthyroidism and ophthalmopathy. With regard to this clonotype: Its target is unknown.

Fresh 10 ml peripheral blood yielded PBMCs. General study findings and limits: Also found in blood were most expanded thyroid clonotypes above 0.001. It was a median approximately 6 months before onset that the model predicted ophthalmopathy.

Amplified TCR beta CDR3 regions came from RNA transcripts. The primer set for the first-round RT-PCR of the TCR CDR3 was HTBI. TCRdb analysed the multiplex PCR reads with MiXCR anew, one entry per CDR3 protein. The sample holds 600,000 to 850,000 distinct CDR3 sequences, around 20% seen once. This TCR was sampled from a woman between 45 and 65 years old with Graves' hyperthyroidism that later progressed to Graves' ophthalmopathy. The sample was blood.

The CDR3 loop reads CATSRTGGWTEAFF. CDR3 coding DNA: TGTGCCACCAGCAGAACAGGGGGCTGGACTGAAGCTTTCTTT. This sequence joins TRBV15 and TRBJ1-1; TRBD1 aligns across 9 bases. Germline V gene sequence: CDR1 LNHNV, CDR2 YYDKDF (reference sequence). The J segment lost 5 bases and the V segment lost 2 bases, leaving 3 bases of the junction unmatched. The CDR3 is 14 amino acids.